Reported below is one TCR beta chain. As yet, its antigen is unknown. CDR1 and CDR2 (germline): SGHNT, YENEEA. The V gene lost 3 bases and the J gene lost 4 bases, with 18 bases spanning the gap. The CDR3 has 16 residues. The PCR contained 60 Vbeta and 13 Jbeta primers. Method: immunoSEQ multiplex PCR; TCRdb's copy keeps in-frame clones and lacks some. The repertoire holds about 140,000 clones, with roughly 80% as singletons. The source of the sample is a study of cytomegalovirus exposure and HLA in healthy donors. Study overall: Among the roughly 400 genotyped donors, 65% to 90% were placed in the Caucasian-associated ancestry cluster.

Overall study findings and caveats: Analysis performed later found about 17,000 TCR beta sequences associated with HLA alleles at 0.05 false discovery rate. Per a later analysis, HLA-associated TCR beta chains showed more clonal expansion than other, equally common TCR beta chains.

Sequencing was done on a sample of PBMCs. This receptor was taken from a middle-aged man in good health and CMV-seropositive. The V gene is TRBV11-3, the J gene TRBJ2-5, with a possible D match to TRBD1 (6 bases). CDR3 nucleotides: TGTGCCAGCAGCTTGGGGGCCTTACCCCTTCGAGAGACCCAGTACTTC. It codes for CASSLGALPLRETQYF.